Below, 27 T cell receptor beta chains from the same sample are listed, as sequenced in a study of cytomegalovirus exposure and HLA in healthy donors (dated by TCRdb to 2016 to 2017). The library came from the immunoSEQ multiplex PCR assay. A mixture of 60 forward primers for TCR Vbeta segments and 13 reverse primers for TCR Jbeta segments was used in the multiplex PCR. This is the immuneACCESS table as TCRdb keeps it, with only in-frame sequences that have V and J called. A part of the clones is gone; compared with another copy, unresolved V genes explain less than half, and the rest is unexplained. Counted in this sample were around 150,000 clones; roughly 83% of them appeared once. The top ten clones comprise around 1.4% of the sample. Sequencing input: PBMCs. These receptor sequences come from a woman aged 18-30 years in good health and CMV-seronegative.

The chain is built from TRBV7-2 and TRBJ1-1; tentatively, D is TRBD1 (6 bases). Trimming took 6 bases from V and 1 from J, leaving 12 bases between them. The germline CDR1 and CDR2 sequences are SGHTA and FQGNSA. The CDR3 covers 14 residues. The CDR3 reads CASSQGTANTEAFF. In DNA form, the CDR3 reads TGTGCCAGCAGTCAGGGGACGGCGAACACTGAAGCTTTCTTT.

The rearrangement uses TRBV2 and TRBJ2-3; a weak D match, TRBD1 (6 bases). Germline values: CDR1 SNHLY, CDR2 FYNNEI. This CDR3 is built from 12 residues. V shed 5 bases and J shed 9 bases, with 12 bases lying between them. The CDR3: CASSYSGTTQYF. CDR3 DNA: TGTGCCAGCAGTTACTCCGGGACAACGCAGTATTTT.

The genes are TRBV9 and TRBJ1-4; 7 bases align to TRBD1. CDR3 length: 16 residues. CDR1 and CDR2 from the germline V gene are SGDLS and YYNGEE. V was clipped by 3 bases and J by 4 bases; unmatched bases: 9. The CDR3 DNA follows: TGTGCCAGCAGCGCTCAGTCGGGACAGAGTAATGAAAAACTGTTTTTT. Protein sequence: CASSAQSGQSNEKLFF.

The chain is built from TRBV4-1 and TRBJ2-5; 8 bases are a match to TRBD1. V lost 3 bases to trimming and J lost 5 bases; unmatched junction nucleotides: 8. Germline V lookup: CDR1 MGHRA, CDR2 YSYEKL. This CDR3 is 15 amino acids long. CDR3 amino acids: CASSQGPRGRETQYF. Here the CDR3 DNA reads TGCGCCAGCAGCCAGGGACCCAGGGGGCGGGAGACCCAGTACTTC.

The gene calls are TRBV28 and TRBJ1-2; D call uncertain. Germline values: CDR1 MDHEN, CDR2 SYDVKM. The CDR3 has 14 residues. With 2 bases removed from V and 12 bases from J, the gap between germline ends came to 19 bases. CDR3 loop: CASSLMAGLNKNTF. The CDR3 nucleotides are TGTGCCAGCAGTTTAATGGCGGGTTTGAACAAGAACACCTTC.

V usage is TRBV10-3 and J usage is TRBJ1-4; TRBD1 aligns across 12 bases. Germline CDR1 reads ENHRY; CDR2 reads SYGVKD. This CDR3 comprises 15 residues. V trimming: 1 base; J trimming: 8 bases; junction bases outside the gene matches: 2. The CDR3 spells CAISEWGQGAEKLFF. DNA for the CDR3: TGTGCCATCAGTGAGTGGGGACAGGGGGCGGAAAAACTGTTTTTT.

The chain recombines TRBV7-2 with TRBJ2-2; D uncertain. This CDR3 spans 10 amino acids. The V end was cut by 4 bases, the J end by 11 bases, with 5 bases between. CDR1 is SGHTA and CDR2 is FQGNSA in the germline V gene. This CDR3 reads CASSSTELFF. The CDR3 coding sequence is TGTGCCAGCAGCTCGACAGAGCTGTTTTTT.

This rearrangement joins TRBV28 to TRBJ2-7; D possibly corresponds to TRBD2 (6 bases). This CDR3 comprises 17 residues. Trimming took 6 bases from V and 0 from J, leaving 21 bases between them. The germline CDR1 and CDR2 sequences are MDHEN and SYDVKM. DNA of the CDR3: TGTGCCAGCAGAACAAACGGAGGGCCCTCAGGCTCCTACGAGCAGTACTTC. This gives the protein CASRTNGGPSGSYEQYF.

The chain links TRBV11-2 to TRBJ1-1; TRBD1 matches 7 bases. Germline V CDR1 and CDR2: SGHAT, FQNNGV. V lost 6 bases, J lost 5 bases, and 3 bases stayed unmatched. The CDR3 has 12 residues. The CDR3 nucleotides read TGTGCCAGCAGTTTACAGGGGACTGAAGCTTTCTTT. It encodes CASSLQGTEAFF.

The V and J genes are TRBV4-1 and TRBJ1-2; TRBD1 matches 7 bases. Germline values: CDR1 MGHRA, CDR2 YSYEKL. V lost 2 bases to trimming and J lost 6 bases; unmatched junction nucleotides: 12. The CDR3 loop spans 16 amino acids. The CDR3 DNA follows: TGCGCCAGCAGCCAACCATCGGCCCGGACAGGCAATGGCTACACCTTC. It translates to CASSQPSARTGNGYTF.

The DNA for the CDR3 is TGTGCCAGCAGTGGGACAGGAACCTATGGCTACACCTTC. Its protein product is CASSGTGTYGYTF. This chain connects TRBV25-1 to TRBJ1-2; 7 nucleotides match TRBD1. CDR3 size: 13 residues. After removal of 4 bases from V and 4 bases from J, the junction contained 3 bases not matched to a gene. Germline V gene lookup returns CDR1 MGHDK and CDR2 SYGVNS.

The chain uses TRBV5-4 and TRBJ2-7; TRBD1 is a possible D gene (6 bases). CDR3 size: 15 residues. V was cut by 4 bases and J by 7 bases, with 21 bases left in between. The germline CDR1 and CDR2 sequences are SGHNT and YYREEE (reference sequence). The DNA for the CDR3 is TGTGCCAGCAGCAGAGAAACAGGGTCCGGCCGGGAGCAGTACTTC. The encoded protein is CASSRETGSGREQYF.

V usage is TRBV7-9 and J usage is TRBJ2-3, with 8 bases matching TRBD2. The CDR3 extends over 19 amino acids. CDR1 SEHNR and CDR2 FQNEAQ come from the germline V gene (reference sequence). V was clipped by 2 bases and J by 3 bases; unmatched bases: 16. CDR3 DNA sequence: TGTGCCAGCAGCTTATCATCCTTCGGGCCCCGGGGGGGTACAGATACGCAGTATTTT. It codes for CASSLSSFGPRGGTDTQYF.

The rearrangement joins TRBV5-3 to TRBJ1-4; D call uncertain. TRBV5-3 falls under the ORF class, with uncertain function. CDR3 size: 12 residues. Trimming shortened V by 0 bases and J by 8 bases, and 5 bases separated the two germline ends. CDR3 DNA sequence: TGTGCCAGAAGCTTGGACGGGGAAAAACTGTTTTTT. Encoded protein: CARSLDGEKLFF.

The chain combines TRBV5-1 with TRBJ1-6; unclear D gene. Trimming removed 4 bases at V and 6 bases at J, with 8 bases between. The CDR3 is 13 amino acids. CDR1 and CDR2 (germline): SGHRS, YFSETQ. The CDR3 nucleotides are TGCGCCAGCAGCGCGGGTTTTAATTCACCCCTCCACTTT. This encodes CASSAGFNSPLHF.

The chain combines TRBV10-3 with TRBJ2-2; perhaps TRBD2 as D (6 bases). Trimming left V 2 bases short and J 13 bases short, with 17 bases between. Germline assignment: CDR1 ENHRY and CDR2 SYGVKD. This CDR3 spans 14 amino acids. As DNA, the CDR3 is TGTGCCATCAGTGAGACAGGATTGGAGGGGCGGCTGTTTTTT. Translating gives CAISETGLEGRLFF.

The chain couples TRBV5-1 to TRBJ2-2; 7 nucleotides line up with TRBD1. Trimming cost V 3 bases and J 4 bases; bases outside gene matches: 9. CDR3 length: 16 residues. Germline CDR1 reads SGHRS; CDR2 reads YFSETQ. In DNA, the CDR3 is TGCGCCAGCAGCTCAACTGGACAGGTCCCCACCGGGGAGCTGTTTTTT. This sequence encodes CASSSTGQVPTGELFF.

V usage is TRBV19 and J usage is TRBJ1-1; D gene unclear. V shed 7 bases and J shed 2 bases, with 11 bases lying between them. Germline CDR1 reads LNHDA; CDR2 reads SQIVND (reference sequence). The CDR3 sequence is 13 residues long. CDR3 bases: TGTGCCAGTAAGGTCAGGACTAACACTGAAGCTTTCTTT. The encoded protein is CASKVRTNTEAFF.

This clone has a single count. The chain joins TRBV11-2 to TRBJ2-7; 8 bases align to TRBD2. The J segment lost 4 bases and the V segment lost 7 bases, leaving 3 bases of the junction unmatched. This CDR3 has 12 amino acids. CDR1 is SGHAT and CDR2 is FQNNGV in the germline V gene. CDR3 nucleotide sequence: TGTGCCAGCACCCGGGGGGGGTACGAGCAGTACTTC. It codes for CASTRGGYEQYF.

The chain employs TRBV4-1 and TRBJ2-5, with TRBD2 matching over 13 bases. CDR1 and CDR2 from the germline V gene are MGHRA and YSYEKL. Trimming took 5 bases from V and 5 from J; bases not matched to a gene: 8. The CDR3 loop spans 16 amino acids. The CDR3 here is CASSDGLAGARETQYF. CDR3 DNA sequence: TGCGCCAGCAGCGATGGACTAGCGGGGGCGAGGGAGACCCAGTACTTC.

The rearrangement joins TRBV29-1 to TRBJ2-7, with no clear D. Germline assignment: CDR1 SQVTM and CDR2 ANQGSEA. The V and J ends lost 4 bases and 3 bases respectively, with 10 bases between them. CDR3 length: 12 amino acids. CDR3 bases: TGCAGCGTTGTCATGTCGGGCTACGAGCAGTACTTC. Protein sequence: CSVVMSGYEQYF.

The rearrangement links TRBV11-3 to TRBJ2-7; the D is unclear. The germline V gene encodes CDR1 SGHNT and CDR2 YENEEA. Between the trimmed V and J ends, which lost 6 bases and 0 bases, there was a span of 18 bases. This CDR3 has 16 amino acids. CDR3 bases: TGTGCCAGCAGGCCCATTAGCCGGATCAGCTCCTACGAGCAGTACTTC. Amino acids: CASRPISRISSYEQYF.

This chain links TRBV29-1 with TRBJ2-1; D is ambiguous. The V and J ends lost 7 bases and 6 bases respectively, with 10 bases between them. Germline CDR1 SQVTM, CDR2 ANQGSEA. The CDR3 extends over 11 amino acids. The CDR3 is CSAPSGNEQFF. The DNA of the CDR3 is TGCAGCGCCCCTTCAGGCAATGAGCAGTTCTTC.

This chain connects TRBV9 to TRBJ2-7; 9 bases agree with TRBD2. There are 14 residues in the CDR3. CDR1 and CDR2 from the germline V gene are SGDLS and YYNGEE. J was trimmed by 0 bases and V by 4 bases; bases with no gene match: 2. CDR3 sequence reads: CASSRAGGSYEQYF. Here the CDR3 DNA reads TGTGCCAGCAGCCGAGCGGGGGGCTCCTACGAGCAGTACTTC.

The chain recombines TRBV13 with TRBJ1-3, with 7 bases fitting TRBD1. Germline V CDR1 and CDR2: PRHDT, FYEKMQ (reference sequence). V was pared by 4 bases and J by 3 bases, with 3 bases of the junction left unmatched. This CDR3 has 14 amino acids. The CDR3: CASSSQGDGNTIYF. The DNA for the CDR3 is TGTGCCAGCAGCTCCCAGGGGGATGGAAACACCATATATTTT.

J is TRBJ2-2 and V is TRBV19; D is unresolved. This CDR3 is built from 13 residues. V was clipped by 2 bases and J by 4 bases, with 5 bases between them. In germline, CDR1 is LNHDA, CDR2 SQIVND (reference sequence). The CDR3 loop reads CASSIWSTGELFF. As DNA, the CDR3 is TGTGCCAGTAGTATATGGAGCACCGGGGAGCTGTTTTTT.

The rearrangement joins TRBV14 to TRBJ2-3, with 8 positions matching TRBD1. Germline assignment: CDR1 SGHDN and CDR2 FVKESK. This CDR3 region has 15 residues. V shed 3 bases and J 5 bases; nucleotides not matched to a gene: 7. The CDR3 sequence is CASSHRGQGVDTQYF. CDR3 coding DNA: TGTGCCAGCAGCCACCGCGGACAGGGAGTAGATACGCAGTATTTT.